This entry lists 26 T cell receptor beta chains sequenced from one sample in a study of shared clonotypes between healthy human individuals. The protocol was immunoSEQ multiplex PCR, while the TCRdb copy is restricted to in-frame clones and leaves out a portion. The repertoire holds 450,000 to 500,000 clones, with more than 75% as singletons. Sequenced material: PBMCs. The receptor set was obtained from a woman in her thirties or forties in good health. Some clones in this sample may be carry-over from other donors' samples.

The chain employs TRBV7-8 and TRBJ2-1, with 8 bases lining up with TRBD2. The CDR3 has 18 residues. Germline CDR1 and CDR2: SGHVS and FQNEAQ. Germline trimming cut 5 bases from V and 3 bases from J; bases unmatched to any gene: 15. As DNA, the CDR3 is TGTGCCAGCAGCATAGGAGCGGGAGTGCCGTCAATCTACAATGAGCAGTTCTTC. Amino acid sequence: CASSIGAGVPSIYNEQFF. The entire variable domain, with the rest obtained from reference TRBV7-8 and TRBJ2-1, is as follows: GAGVSQSPRYKVAKRGQDVALRCDPISGHVSLFWYQQALGQGPEFLTYFQNEAQLDKSGLPSDRFFAERPEGSVSTLKIQRTQQEDSAVYLCASSIGAGVPSIYNEQFFGPGTRLTVL.

The chain carries TRBV6-1 and TRBJ2-2; 7 nucleotides match TRBD1. V lost 5 bases to trimming and J lost 5 bases; unmatched junction nucleotides: 8. CDR3 length: 15 amino acids. The V gene's germline CDR1 is MNHNS and CDR2 SASEGT. The CDR3 loop is CASSLNRGGTGELFF. The CDR3 DNA reads as TGTGCCAGCAGTCTTAACAGGGGTGGGACCGGGGAGCTGTTTTTT.

The rearrangement links TRBV4-2 to TRBJ2-3, with a weak D call TRBD2 (5 bases). CDR3 length: 15 amino acids. Germline CDR1 is LGHNA and CDR2 is YNFKEQ. V lost 6 bases and J 6 bases, leaving 19 bases between the germline ends. The CDR3 here is CASRGEGVVVDTQYF. The CDR3 DNA follows: TGTGCCAGCAGAGGTGAGGGAGTAGTGGTGGATACGCAGTATTTT.

V and J are TRBV7-3 and TRBJ1-2; tentatively, D is TRBD1 (5 bases). The CDR3 runs 13 residues. Trimming removed 5 bases from V and 7 bases from J, with 14 bases in between. Germline V lookup: CDR1 SGHTA, CDR2 FQGTGA. The DNA for the CDR3 is TGTGCCAGCAGCCCAGCCCAGGGAACTGGCTACACCTTC. Translating gives CASSPAQGTGYTF.

This CDR3 is CASSLRYGQGYGYTF. DNA of the CDR3: TGTGCCAGCAGCTTGAGGTATGGACAGGGCTATGGCTACACCTTC. The chain employs TRBV5-5 and TRBJ1-2; TRBD1 matches at 8 bases. This CDR3 contains 15 residues. Per germline, CDR1 SGHKS and CDR2 YYEKEE (reference sequence). V was clipped by 1 base and J by 4 bases; unmatched bases: 6.

The rearrangement uses TRBV6-1 and TRBJ2-7; D is perhaps TRBD1 or TRBD2 (6 bases each). Germline V gives CDR1 MNHNS, CDR2 SASEGT. V gave up 0 bases and J gave up 4 bases, with 13 bases separating them. CDR3 length: 15 amino acids. CDR3 sequence reads: CASSEAGGFGYEQYF. DNA of the CDR3: TGTGCCAGCAGTGAAGCGGGGGGCTTCGGTTACGAGCAGTACTTC.

This rearrangement joins TRBV9 to TRBJ2-6; D perhaps matches TRBD2 (5 bases). The V and J ends lost 3 bases and 0 bases respectively, with 10 bases between them. The CDR3 sequence is 16 residues long. Per germline, CDR1 SGDLS and CDR2 YYNGEE. The CDR3 bases are TGTGCCAGCAGCGAATTGCGGGCCTCTGGGGCCAACGTCCTGACTTTC. It is translated as CASSELRASGANVLTF. Variable domain in full (rest from reference TRBV9 and TRBJ2-6): DSGVTQTPKHLITATGQRVTLRCSPRSGDLSVYWYQQSLDQGLQFLIQYYNGEERAKGNILERFSAQQFPDLHSELNLSSLELGDSALYFCASSELRASGANVLTFGAGSRLTVL.

The chain uses TRBV5-8 and TRBJ1-4, with 8 bases lining up with TRBD1. After removal of 4 bases from V and 8 bases from J, the junction contained 7 bases not matched to a gene. The CDR3 has 14 residues. CDR1 and CDR2 from the germline V gene are SGHTS and YDEGEE. In DNA form, the CDR3 reads TGTGCCAGCAGCCGCGACAGGGGTGAAGAAAAACTGTTTTTT. This codes for CASSRDRGEEKLFF.

The V and J genes are TRBV5-1 and TRBJ2-1; 7 nucleotides match TRBD2. The CDR3 loop spans 16 amino acids. The V gene's germline CDR1 is SGHRS and CDR2 YFSETQ. V gave up 1 base and J gave up 2 bases; unmatched junction bases: 6. CDR3 sequence: CASSLLSSGPYNEQFF. DNA of the CDR3: TGCGCCAGCAGCTTGCTTTCTAGCGGCCCCTACAATGAGCAGTTCTTC.

The chain joins TRBV9 to TRBJ2-3; the D gene is possibly TRBD2 (5 bases). The CDR3 runs to 14 residues. Trimming pared 5 bases from V and 6 bases from J, leaving 16 bases between. Germline-derived CDR1 and CDR2 are SGDLS and YYNGEE. CDR3: CASSAPNRRDTQYF. In nucleotides, the CDR3 is TGTGCCAGCAGTGCACCCAACCGGAGGGATACGCAGTATTTT.

This clone was counted once. The V gene is TRBV10-3, the J gene TRBJ2-1, with 9 bases lining up with TRBD2. Trimming cost V 5 bases and J 3 bases; bases outside gene matches: 17. The CDR3 runs 19 residues. The germline CDR1 and CDR2 sequences are ENHRY and SYGVKD. CDR3 in DNA: TGTGCCATCAGTCGCCTAGAGTCTAGCGGGACCCACCACTACAATGAGCAGTTCTTC. Amino acid sequence: CAISRLESSGTHHYNEQFF.

This rearrangement joins TRBV5-6 to TRBJ1-3; a weak D match, TRBD1 (5 bases). V was trimmed by 3 bases and J by 3 bases, leaving 16 bases between them. The CDR3 is 16 amino acids. Germline-derived CDR1 and CDR2 are SGHDT and YYEEEE. CDR3 DNA: TGTGCCAGCAGCTCCTATCCCGGGGGAGGTGGAAACACCATATATTTT. The encoded protein is CASSSYPGGGGNTIYF.

Details on this clone: Other DNA sequences within the sample encode an identical CDR3. This chain connects TRBV2 to TRBJ2-1; TRBD1 agrees at 8 bases. Germline CDR1 SNHLY, CDR2 FYNNEI. V lost 6 bases to trimming and J lost 0 bases; unmatched junction nucleotides: 4. The CDR3 contains 15 residues. In DNA, the CDR3 is TGTGCCAGCAGACCCGACAGGGGCTCCTACAATGAGCAGTTCTTC. Protein: CASRPDRGSYNEQFF.

This rearrangement joins TRBV18 to TRBJ2-7; D gene uncertain. The CDR3 spans 14 residues. Germline V CDR1 and CDR2: KGHSH, LQKENI. V was pared by 0 bases and J by 4 bases, with 10 bases between. This CDR3 is CASSPPSSLYEQYF. The CDR3 DNA sequence: TGTGCCAGCTCACCACCGAGTAGTTTATACGAGCAGTACTTC. Full variable domain (missing parts from reference TRBV18 and TRBJ2-7): NAGVMQNPRHLVRRRGQEARLRCSPMKGHSHVYWYRQLPEEGLKFMVYLQKENIIDESGMPKERFSAEFPKEGPSILRIQQVVRGDSAAYFCASSPPSSLYEQYFGPGTRLTVT.

The rearrangement uses TRBV29-1 and TRBJ2-7, with a weak D call TRBD2 (5 bases). This CDR3 has 11 amino acids. V was cut by 4 bases and J by 4 bases, with 8 bases left in between. CDR1 SQVTM and CDR2 ANQGSEA come from the germline V gene. The CDR3 protein is CSVAEGYEQYF. The CDR3 nucleotides read TGCAGCGTTGCCGAGGGATACGAGCAGTACTTC.

The rearrangement links TRBV5-5 to TRBJ1-3; D is ambiguous. This CDR3 spans 15 amino acids. The V gene lost 0 bases and the J gene lost 2 bases, with 9 bases spanning the gap. The germline V gene encodes CDR1 SGHKS and CDR2 YYEKEE (reference sequence). CDR3 in DNA: TGTGCCAGCAGCTTGGTGGATACTGCTGGAAACACCATATATTTT. It encodes CASSLVDTAGNTIYF.

V and J are TRBV4-3 and TRBJ1-1; perhaps TRBD1 as D (5 bases). Germline-derived CDR1 and CDR2 are LGHNA and YSLEER. This CDR3 spans 14 amino acids. V lost 10 bases, J lost 1 base, and 16 bases lay in between. CDR3 amino acids: CANNRQRKNTEAFF. CDR3 DNA sequence: TGCGCCAACAATAGACAGAGGAAGAACACTGAAGCTTTCTTT.

This clone was seen ten or more times. The chain employs TRBV7-2 and TRBJ2-2; 9 bases align to TRBD2. Trimming cost V 4 bases and J 5 bases; bases outside gene matches: 5. CDR1 SGHTA and CDR2 FQGNSA come from the germline V gene. CDR3 length: 15 residues. The CDR3 region has the DNA TGTGCCAGCAGCTCACGGACTAGCGAGACCGGGGAGCTGTTTTTT. This gives the protein CASSSRTSETGELFF.

This chain uses TRBV4-1 with TRBJ2-7; 12 nucleotides agree with TRBD2. Germline V gives CDR1 MGHRA, CDR2 YSYEKL. V gave up 2 bases and J gave up 6 bases; unmatched junction bases: 8. The CDR3 has 16 amino acids. The CDR3 loop reads CASSQNPGLAGTEQYF. In nucleotides, the CDR3 is TGCGCCAGCAGCCAAAACCCAGGACTAGCGGGGACCGAGCAGTACTTC.

This chain connects TRBV6-1 to TRBJ1-5; possibly TRBD1 for D (5 bases). The CDR3 spans 14 residues. V shed 5 bases and J shed 3 bases, with 11 bases lying between them. The germline gives CDR1 MNHNS, CDR2 SASEGT. CDR3 loop: CASSPRGDNQPQHF. The CDR3 DNA reads TGTGCCAGCAGTCCCCGAGGGGACAATCAGCCCCAGCATTTT.

The gene calls are TRBV7-2 and TRBJ2-1; 8 bases are shared with TRBD2. Germline lookup yields CDR1 SGHTA and CDR2 FQGNSA. The J segment lost 1 base and the V segment lost 2 bases, leaving 7 bases of the junction unmatched. This CDR3 region has 17 residues. CDR3 bases: TGTGCCAGCAGCTTAAACACGGGACTAGGGTCCTACAATGAGCAGTTCTTC. Protein sequence: CASSLNTGLGSYNEQFF.

The chain uses TRBV29-1 and TRBJ2-1, with D unresolved. Trimming cost V 3 bases and J 10 bases, with 13 bases left between them. Germline V lookup: CDR1 SQVTM, CDR2 ANQGSEA. The CDR3 covers 12 residues. The CDR3 DNA reads TGCAGCGTTGATGGGTTAGTGTGGGAGCAGTTCTTC. This codes for CSVDGLVWEQFF.

This chain joins TRBV2 and TRBJ2-5; no clear D gene. CDR1 SNHLY and CDR2 FYNNEI come from the germline V gene. This CDR3 contains 11 residues. The V end was cut by 5 bases, the J end by 4 bases, with 5 bases between. This chain's CDR3 is CASSMLETQYF. CDR3 in DNA: TGTGCCAGCAGTATGCTAGAGACCCAGTACTTC. Full variable domain (outside the CDR3, taken from reference TRBV2 and TRBJ2-5): EPEVTQTPSHQVTQMGQEVILRCVPISNHLYFYWYRQILGQKVEFLVSFYNNEISEKSEIFDDQFSVERPDGSNFTLKIRSTKLEDSAMYFCASSMLETQYFGPGTRLLVL.

The gene calls are TRBV18 and TRBJ2-3; D uncertain. The germline V gene encodes CDR1 KGHSH and CDR2 LQKENI. The length of the CDR3 is 13 residues. With 2 bases removed from V and 4 bases from J, the gap between germline ends came to 7 bases. CDR3 loop: CASSPGSSDTQYF. CDR3 nucleotide sequence: TGTGCCAGCTCACCAGGCAGTTCAGATACGCAGTATTTT.

The chain recombines TRBV5-3 with TRBJ1-3, with D tentatively TRBD1 (5 bases). TRBV5-3 is labeled an ORF, and its function is uncertain. The CDR3 sequence is 18 residues long. Deletions cut 0 bases from V and 4 bases from J, with 20 bases between. The CDR3 DNA follows: TGTGCCAGAAGCTTGGTGGGGGTCAAGGGCGCCGTGGGAAACACCATATATTTT. Translating gives CARSLVGVKGAVGNTIYF.

This clone was found a few times. This sequence joins TRBV10-2 and TRBJ2-1, with 11 bases that match TRBD2. After removal of 8 bases from V and 6 bases from J, the junction contained 6 bases not matched to a gene. The germline V gene encodes CDR1 WSHSY and CDR2 SAAADI. The CDR3 runs 14 residues. Written as DNA, the CDR3 is TGCGCCAGCCGAATAGCGGGAGGGGCCAATGAGCAGTTCTTC. Translation gives CASRIAGGANEQFF.